This TCR beta chain emerged from a study of T cell responses to AZD1222 COVID-19 vaccine. Some clones are missing from TCRdb's copy, which holds only in-frame ones; the method was immunoSEQ multiplex PCR. The sample consists of around 99,000 clones, approximately 90% of them appearing once. Study results and limitations: White British people made up most donors, females outnumbered males, and clonal diversity was possibly underestimated. Seropositive at baseline were only a handful of AZD1222 recipients. Spike as a whole was targeted by vaccine-associated CD4 TCRs, dominant at 160-218 and 743-854.

Germline assignment: CDR1 MNHEY and CDR2 SMNVEV (reference sequence). The junction had 4 bases not matched to a gene; V was cut back by 6 bases and J by 7 bases. The CDR3 totals 14 residues. It was second doses at about 4 or about 12 weeks that were pooled. In this sample, this clone turned up once. Its antigen is unknown. The TCR originated in an adult who received the AZD1222 COVID-19 vaccine. This chain uses TRBV27 with TRBJ2-1, with 12 nucleotides matching TRBD2. The sample in question was peripheral blood, obtained 28 days after the second AZD1222 dose. The DNA for the CDR3 is TGTGCCAGCAGCGTGACTAGCGGGAGAAATGAGCAGTTCTTC. Its protein product is CASSVTSGRNEQFF.